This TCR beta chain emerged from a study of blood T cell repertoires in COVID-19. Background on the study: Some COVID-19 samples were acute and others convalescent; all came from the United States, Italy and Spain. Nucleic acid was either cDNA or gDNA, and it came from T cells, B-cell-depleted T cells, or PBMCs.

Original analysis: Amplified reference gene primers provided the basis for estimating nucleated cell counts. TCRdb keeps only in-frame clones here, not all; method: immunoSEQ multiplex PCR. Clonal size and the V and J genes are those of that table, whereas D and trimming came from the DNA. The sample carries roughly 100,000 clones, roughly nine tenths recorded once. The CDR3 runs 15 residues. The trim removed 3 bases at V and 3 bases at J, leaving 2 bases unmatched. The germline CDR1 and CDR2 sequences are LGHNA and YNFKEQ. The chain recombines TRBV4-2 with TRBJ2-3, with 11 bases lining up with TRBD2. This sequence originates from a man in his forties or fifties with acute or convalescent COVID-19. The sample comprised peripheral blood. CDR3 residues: CASSQGLAATDTQYF. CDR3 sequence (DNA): TGTGCCAGCAGCCAGGGACTAGCGGCAACAGATACGCAGTATTTT.